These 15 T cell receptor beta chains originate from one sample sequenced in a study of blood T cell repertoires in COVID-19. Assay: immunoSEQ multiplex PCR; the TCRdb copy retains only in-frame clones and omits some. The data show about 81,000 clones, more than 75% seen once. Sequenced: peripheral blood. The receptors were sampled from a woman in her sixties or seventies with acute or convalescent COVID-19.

The CDR3 nucleotides are TGTGCCAGCAGCGGCAGGACACACTACGAGCAGTACGTC. Amino acids: CASSGRTHYEQYV. The chain carries TRBV5-6 and TRBJ2-7; tentatively, D is TRBD1 (5 bases). CDR3 length: 13 amino acids. Germline values: CDR1 SGHDT, CDR2 YYEEEE. Trimming took 4 bases from V and 3 from J, leaving 11 bases between them.

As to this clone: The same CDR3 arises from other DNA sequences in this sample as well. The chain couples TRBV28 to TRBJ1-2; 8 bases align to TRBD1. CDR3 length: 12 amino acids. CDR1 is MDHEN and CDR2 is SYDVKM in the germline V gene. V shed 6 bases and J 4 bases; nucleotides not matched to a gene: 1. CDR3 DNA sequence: TGTGCCAGCAGAACAGGGGGCTATGGCTACACCTTC. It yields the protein CASRTGGYGYTF.

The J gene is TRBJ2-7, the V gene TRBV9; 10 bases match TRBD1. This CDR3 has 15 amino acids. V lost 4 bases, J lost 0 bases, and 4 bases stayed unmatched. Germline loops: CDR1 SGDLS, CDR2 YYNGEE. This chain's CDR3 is CASSNRTGGSYEQYV. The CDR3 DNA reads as TGTGCCAGCAGCAATAGGACAGGGGGCTCCTACGAGCAGTACGTC.

CDR3 residues: CASSQWASGELRTGELFF. CDR3 nucleotide sequence: TGTGCCAGCAGCCAATGGGCTAGCGGGGAACTCCGGACCGGGGAGCTGTTTTTT. The chain joins TRBV3-1 (or the pseudogene TRBV3-2) to TRBJ2-2; 9 bases are a match to TRBD2. The J segment lost 5 bases and the V segment lost 2 bases, leaving 12 bases of the junction unmatched. This CDR3 contains 18 residues. Per the germline V gene, CDR1 is LGHDT and CDR2 is YNNKEL (reference sequence).

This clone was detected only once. The CDR3 DNA reads TGTGCCAGTAGTAAGGAGGGACTAGCGGGAGTCATGAGAGATACGCAGTATTTT. Its translation: CASSKEGLAGVMRDTQYF. The chain joins TRBV19 to TRBJ2-3; 14 bases fit TRBD2. V was pared by 4 bases and J by 5 bases, with 11 bases of the junction left unmatched. The CDR3 has 18 residues. From germline, CDR1 is LNHDA and CDR2 SQIVND (reference sequence).

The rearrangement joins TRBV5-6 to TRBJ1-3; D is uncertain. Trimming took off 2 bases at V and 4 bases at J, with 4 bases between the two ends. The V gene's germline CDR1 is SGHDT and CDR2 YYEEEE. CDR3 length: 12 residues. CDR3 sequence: CASSFTGNTIYF. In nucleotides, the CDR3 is TGTGCCAGCAGCTTCACAGGAAACACCATATATTTT.

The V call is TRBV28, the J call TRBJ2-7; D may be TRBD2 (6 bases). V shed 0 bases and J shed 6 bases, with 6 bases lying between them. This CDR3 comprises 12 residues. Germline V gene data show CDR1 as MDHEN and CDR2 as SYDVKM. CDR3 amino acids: CASSLWGGEQYV. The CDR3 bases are TGTGCCAGCAGTTTATGGGGGGGCGAGCAGTACGTC.

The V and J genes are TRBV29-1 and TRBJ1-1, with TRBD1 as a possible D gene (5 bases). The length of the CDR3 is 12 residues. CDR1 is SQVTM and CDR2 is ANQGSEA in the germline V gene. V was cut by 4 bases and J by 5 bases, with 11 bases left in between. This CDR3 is CSVGGGGTEAFF. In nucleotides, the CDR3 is TGCAGCGTTGGAGGCGGGGGAACTGAAGCTTTCTTT.

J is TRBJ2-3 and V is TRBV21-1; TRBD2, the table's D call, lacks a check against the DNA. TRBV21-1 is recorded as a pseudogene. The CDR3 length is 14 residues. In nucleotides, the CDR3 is TGTGCCAGCTGTGCGGGGAGGCGCACAGATACGCAGTATTTT. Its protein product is CASCAGRRTDTQYF.

CDR3 sequence reads: CASSLRLAPGQFF. CDR3 DNA sequence: TGTGCCAGCAGCCTGCGACTAGCCCCGGGGCAGTTCTTC. This chain joins TRBV3-1 (or the pseudogene TRBV3-2) and TRBJ2-1; 7 bases agree with TRBD2. Trimming cost V 4 bases and J 12 bases; bases outside gene matches: 9. The CDR3 extends over 13 amino acids. Germline loops: CDR1 LGHDT, CDR2 YNNKEL (reference sequence).

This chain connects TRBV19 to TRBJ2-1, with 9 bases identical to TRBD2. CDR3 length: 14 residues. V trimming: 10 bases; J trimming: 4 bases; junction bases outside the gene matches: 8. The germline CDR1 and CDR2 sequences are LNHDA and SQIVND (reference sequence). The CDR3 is CATRLADMYNEQFF. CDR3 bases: TGTGCCACCCGACTAGCGGACATGTACAATGAGCAGTTCTTC.

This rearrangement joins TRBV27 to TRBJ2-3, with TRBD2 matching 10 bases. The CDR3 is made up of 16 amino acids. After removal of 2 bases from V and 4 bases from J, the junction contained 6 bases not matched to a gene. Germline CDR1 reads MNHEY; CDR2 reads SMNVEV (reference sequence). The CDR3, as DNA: TGTGCCAGCAGTTTAGGGAGCGGGGGGGTCCCAGATACGCAGTATTTT. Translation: CASSLGSGGVPDTQYF.

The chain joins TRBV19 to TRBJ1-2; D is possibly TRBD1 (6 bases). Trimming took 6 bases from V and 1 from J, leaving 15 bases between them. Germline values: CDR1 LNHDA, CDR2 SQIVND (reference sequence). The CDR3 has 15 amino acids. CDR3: CASRDSEESNYGYTF. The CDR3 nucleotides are TGTGCCAGTAGGGACAGTGAAGAAAGTAACTATGGCTACACCTTC.

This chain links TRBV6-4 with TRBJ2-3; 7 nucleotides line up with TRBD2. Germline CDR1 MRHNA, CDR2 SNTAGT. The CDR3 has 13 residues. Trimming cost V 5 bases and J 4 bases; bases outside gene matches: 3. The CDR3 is CASSPTSADTQYF. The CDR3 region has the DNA TGTGCCAGCAGTCCTACTAGCGCAGATACGCAGTATTTT.

Here the CDR3 DNA reads TGTGCCAGCAGCCCCTTCGGGGGGGGGACTAACACCGGGGAGCTGTTTTTT. It specifies CASSPFGGGTNTGELFF. This chain joins TRBV5-4 and TRBJ2-2, with 8 nucleotides matching TRBD2. V lost 4 bases to trimming and J lost 2 bases; unmatched junction nucleotides: 10. CDR1 SGHNT and CDR2 YYREEE come from the germline V gene (reference sequence). CDR3 length: 17 amino acids.